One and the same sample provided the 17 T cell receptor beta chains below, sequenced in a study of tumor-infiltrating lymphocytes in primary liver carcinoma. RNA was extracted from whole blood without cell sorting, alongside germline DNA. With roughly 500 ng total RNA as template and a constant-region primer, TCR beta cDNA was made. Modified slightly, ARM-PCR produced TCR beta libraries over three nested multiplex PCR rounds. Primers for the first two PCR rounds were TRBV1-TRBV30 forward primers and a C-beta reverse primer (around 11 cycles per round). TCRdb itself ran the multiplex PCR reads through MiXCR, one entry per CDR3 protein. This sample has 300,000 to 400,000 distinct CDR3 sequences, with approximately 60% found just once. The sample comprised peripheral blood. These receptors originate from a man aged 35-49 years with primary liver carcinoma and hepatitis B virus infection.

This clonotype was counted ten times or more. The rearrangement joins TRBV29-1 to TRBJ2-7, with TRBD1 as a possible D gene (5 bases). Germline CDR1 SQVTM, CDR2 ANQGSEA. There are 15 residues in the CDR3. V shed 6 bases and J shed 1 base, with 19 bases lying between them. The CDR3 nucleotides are TGCAGCGTCATTTTTCGACAGCCAGGATCCTACGAGCAGTACTTC. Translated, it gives CSVIFRQPGSYEQYF.

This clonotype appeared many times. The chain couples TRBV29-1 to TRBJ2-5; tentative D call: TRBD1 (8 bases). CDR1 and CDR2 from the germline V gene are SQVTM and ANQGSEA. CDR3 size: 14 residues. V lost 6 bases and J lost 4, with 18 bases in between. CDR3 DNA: TGCAGCGTGGACAGGGTTGGGGGGGCAGAGACCCAGTACTTC. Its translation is CSVDRVGGAETQYF.

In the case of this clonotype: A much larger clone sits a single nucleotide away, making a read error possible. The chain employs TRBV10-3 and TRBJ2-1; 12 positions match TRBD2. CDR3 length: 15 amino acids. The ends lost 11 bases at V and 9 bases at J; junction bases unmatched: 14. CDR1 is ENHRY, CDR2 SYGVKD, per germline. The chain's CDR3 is CAGSFRLAGAGEQFF. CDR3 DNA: TGTGCCGGCAGCTTCCGACTAGCGGGAGCCGGTGAGCAGTTCTTC.

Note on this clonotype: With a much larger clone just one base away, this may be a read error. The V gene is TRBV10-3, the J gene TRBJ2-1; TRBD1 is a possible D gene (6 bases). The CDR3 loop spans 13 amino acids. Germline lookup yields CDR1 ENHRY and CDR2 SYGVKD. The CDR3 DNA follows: TGTGCCATCAGCCAACAGGGATACAATGAGCGGTTCTTC. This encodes CAISQQGYNERFF.

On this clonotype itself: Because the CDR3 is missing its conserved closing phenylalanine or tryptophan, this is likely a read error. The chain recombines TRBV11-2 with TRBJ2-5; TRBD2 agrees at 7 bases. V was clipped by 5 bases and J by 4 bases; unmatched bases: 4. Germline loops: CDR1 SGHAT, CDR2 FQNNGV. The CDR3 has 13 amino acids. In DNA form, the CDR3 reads TGTGCCAGCAGCCAAGGGGAGGGAGAGACCCAGTACCTC. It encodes CASSQGEGETQYL.

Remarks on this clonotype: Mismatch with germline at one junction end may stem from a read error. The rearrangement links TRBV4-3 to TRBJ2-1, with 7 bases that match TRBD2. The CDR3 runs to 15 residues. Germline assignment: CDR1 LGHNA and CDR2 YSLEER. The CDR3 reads CVSSHTAGWQNEQFF. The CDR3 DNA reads TGTGTCAGCAGCCACACAGCGGGATGGCAAAATGAGCAGTTCTTC.

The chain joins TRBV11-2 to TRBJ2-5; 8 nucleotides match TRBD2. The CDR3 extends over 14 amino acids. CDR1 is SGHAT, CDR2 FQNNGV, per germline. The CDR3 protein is CISSFSGGQETQYF. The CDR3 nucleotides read TGTATCAGCAGCTTCAGCGGGGGACAAGAGACCCAGTACTTC.

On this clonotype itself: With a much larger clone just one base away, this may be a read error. The DNA for the CDR3 is TGTGCCAGCAGTTATGGTACTGCTATCAATGAGCAGTTCTTC. Translation: CASSYGTAINEQFF. The J gene is TRBJ2-1, the V gene TRBV6-6, with D unclear. CDR1 and CDR2 from the germline V gene are MNHNY and SVGAGI (reference sequence). The CDR3 consists of 14 residues. Trimming stripped 3 bases from V and 6 bases from J, with 12 bases between.

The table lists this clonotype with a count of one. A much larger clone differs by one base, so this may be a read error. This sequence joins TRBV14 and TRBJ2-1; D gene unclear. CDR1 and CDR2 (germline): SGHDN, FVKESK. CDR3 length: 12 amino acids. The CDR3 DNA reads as TGTGCCAACAGCCCAAGGGCGAATGAGCAGTTCTTC. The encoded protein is CANSPRANEQFF.

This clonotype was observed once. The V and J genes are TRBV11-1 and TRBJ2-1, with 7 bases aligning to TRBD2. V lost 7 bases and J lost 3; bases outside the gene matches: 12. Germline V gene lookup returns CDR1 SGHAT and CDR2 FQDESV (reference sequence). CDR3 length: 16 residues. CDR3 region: CASNPRVGLGYNEQFF. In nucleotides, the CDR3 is TGTGCCAGCAACCCAAGGGTCGGACTAGGCTACAATGAGCAGTTCTTC. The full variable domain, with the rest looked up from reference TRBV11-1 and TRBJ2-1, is EAEVAQSPRYKITEKSQAVAFWCDPISGHATLYWYRQILGQGPELLVQFQDESVVDDSQLPKDRFSAERLKGVDSTLKIQPAELGDSAMYLCASNPRVGLGYNEQFFGPGTRLTVL.

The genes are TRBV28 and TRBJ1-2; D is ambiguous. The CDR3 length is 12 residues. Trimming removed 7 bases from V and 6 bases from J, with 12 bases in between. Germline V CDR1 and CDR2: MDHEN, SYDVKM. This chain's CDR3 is CASTSVVDGYTF. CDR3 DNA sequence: TGTGCCAGCACTTCCGTAGTGGATGGCTACACCTTC.

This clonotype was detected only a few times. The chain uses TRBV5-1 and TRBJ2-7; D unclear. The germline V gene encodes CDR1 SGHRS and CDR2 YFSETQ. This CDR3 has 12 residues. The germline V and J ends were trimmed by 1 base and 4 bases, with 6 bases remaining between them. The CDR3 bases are TGCGCCAGCAGCTTGAAAGCTTACGAGCAGTACTTC. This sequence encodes CASSLKAYEQYF.

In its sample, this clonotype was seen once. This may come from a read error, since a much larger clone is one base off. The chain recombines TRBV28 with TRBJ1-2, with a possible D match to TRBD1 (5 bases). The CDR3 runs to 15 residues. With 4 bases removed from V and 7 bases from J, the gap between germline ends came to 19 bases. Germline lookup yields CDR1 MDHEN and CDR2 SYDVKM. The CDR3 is CASSSARQRRGGYTF. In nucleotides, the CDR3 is TGTGCCAGCAGTTCCGCCCGACAGAGGAGGGGTGGCTACACCTTC.

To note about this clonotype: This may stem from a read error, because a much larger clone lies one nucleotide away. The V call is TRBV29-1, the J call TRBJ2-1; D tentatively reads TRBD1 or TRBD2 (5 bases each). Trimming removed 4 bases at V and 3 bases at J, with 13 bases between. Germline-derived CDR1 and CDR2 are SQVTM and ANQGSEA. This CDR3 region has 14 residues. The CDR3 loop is CSVASRAGYNEQFF. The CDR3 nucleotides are TGCAGCGTTGCTAGCAGGGCAGGCTACAATGAGCAGTTCTTC.

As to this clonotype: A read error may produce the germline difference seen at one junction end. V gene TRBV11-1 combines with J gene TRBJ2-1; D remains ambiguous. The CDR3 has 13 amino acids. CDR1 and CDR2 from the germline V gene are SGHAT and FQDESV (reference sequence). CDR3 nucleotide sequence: TGTACCAGCAGCTTAAGTTCCGACAATGAGCAATTCTTC. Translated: CTSSLSSDNEQFF.

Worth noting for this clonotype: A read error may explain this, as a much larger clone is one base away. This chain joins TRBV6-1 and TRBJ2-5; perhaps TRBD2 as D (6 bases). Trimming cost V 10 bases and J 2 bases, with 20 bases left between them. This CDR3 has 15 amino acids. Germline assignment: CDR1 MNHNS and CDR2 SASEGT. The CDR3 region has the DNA TGTGCCATTAAAGCCCCGACTAGAAGGCAAGAGACCCAGTACTTC. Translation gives CAIKAPTRRQETQYF.

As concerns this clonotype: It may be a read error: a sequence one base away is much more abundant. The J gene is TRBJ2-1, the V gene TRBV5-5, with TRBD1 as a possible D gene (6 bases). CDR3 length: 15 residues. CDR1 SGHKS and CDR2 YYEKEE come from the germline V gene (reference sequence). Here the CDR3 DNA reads TGTGCCAGCAGCGACCAGCGGAGCGGCGAGGGGGAGCAGTCCTTC. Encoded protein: CASSDQRSGEGEQSF.